The 12 T cell receptor beta chains in this list originate from one sample, sequenced in a study of PD-1 blockade in classical Hodgkin lymphoma. Each patient experienced a relapse that followed autologous stem cell transplantation, and brentuximab vedotin exposure varied. Clones were read by immunoSEQ multiplex PCR, and TCRdb kept only the in-frame ones, dropping some. This sample carries 90,000 to 100,000 clones, just under 95% of them seen once, and the ten largest clones take less than 3.5%. The input for sequencing was peripheral blood mononuclear cells (PBMCs), taken at baseline. These receptors all come from a human donor with classical Hodgkin lymphoma.

This sequence joins TRBV19 and TRBJ2-7, with D unclear. This CDR3 has 13 residues. The V gene lost 6 bases and the J gene lost 3 bases, with 12 bases spanning the gap. Germline CDR1 and CDR2: LNHDA and SQIVND (reference sequence). This CDR3 reads CASSPGRFYEQYF. DNA of the CDR3: TGTGCCAGTAGCCCGGGTCGCTTCTACGAGCAGTACTTC.

This chain connects TRBV6-5 to TRBJ1-1; D gene uncertain. Germline values: CDR1 MNHEY, CDR2 SVGAGI. CDR3 length equals 13 residues. The V end lost 2 bases, the J end lost 7 bases, and 11 bases lay between the germline ends. DNA of the CDR3: TGTGCCAGCAGTTACGGGATGGACGGTGAAGCTTTCTTT. This encodes CASSYGMDGEAFF.

The V and J genes are TRBV27 and TRBJ2-3; perhaps TRBD2 as D (5 bases). V was cut by 5 bases and J by 3 bases, with 9 bases left in between. The CDR3 runs 13 residues. The germline CDR1 and CDR2 sequences are MNHEY and SMNVEV (reference sequence). CDR3 loop: CASSPRRTDTQYF. CDR3 nucleotide sequence: TGTGCCAGCAGTCCCCGGAGGACAGATACGCAGTATTTT.

V and J are TRBV5-1 and TRBJ2-2; a possible D gene is TRBD1 (5 bases). This CDR3 contains 11 residues. V shed 5 bases and J shed 6 bases, with 5 bases lying between them. Per germline, CDR1 SGHRS and CDR2 YFSETQ. For the CDR3, the DNA is TGCGCCAGCAGGGGGCCCGGGGAGCTGTTTTTT. Encoded protein: CASRGPGELFF.

In the case of this clone: This specimen includes other DNA sequences encoding the same CDR3. CDR3 sequence: CASSLGQGANQPQHF. CDR3 nucleotides: TGCGCCAGCAGCTTGGGCCAGGGCGCCAATCAGCCCCAGCATTTT. The rearrangement links TRBV5-1 to TRBJ1-5; a weak D match, TRBD1 (5 bases). This CDR3 comprises 15 residues. Trimming left V 0 bases short and J 3 bases short, with 10 bases between. CDR1 and CDR2 from the germline V gene are SGHRS and YFSETQ.

DNA for the CDR3: TGTGCCAGCAGTTTAGAGGGGAACACTGAAGCTTTCTTT. It translates to CASSLEGNTEAFF. V gene TRBV28 combines with J gene TRBJ1-1; D ambiguous. The CDR3 has 13 amino acids. Looked up from germline, CDR1 is MDHEN and CDR2 is SYDVKM. Trimming pared 2 bases from V and 1 base from J, leaving 5 bases between.

The chain employs TRBV19 and TRBJ2-5; 11 nucleotides agree with TRBD2. The junction had 10 bases not matched to a gene; V was cut back by 9 bases and J by 1 base. The length of the CDR3 is 16 residues. In germline, CDR1 is LNHDA, CDR2 SQIVND (reference sequence). The CDR3 nucleotides are TGTGCCAGCCGACTAGCGGGGATAATACCCCAAGAGACCCAGTACTTC. This gives the protein CASRLAGIIPQETQYF. Looking up the rest from reference TRBV19 and TRBJ2-5 gives the full variable domain: DGGITQSPKYLFRKEGQNVTLSCEQNLNHDAMYWYRQDPGQGLRLIYYSQIVNDFQKGDIAEGYSVSREKKESFPLTVTSAQKNPTAFYLCASRLAGIIPQETQYFGPGTRLLVL.

The chain combines TRBV29-1 with TRBJ1-5; D is undetermined. This CDR3 contains 14 residues. The germline V gene encodes CDR1 SQVTM and CDR2 ANQGSEA. Trimming left V 4 bases short and J 1 base short, with 11 bases between. The CDR3 nucleotides read TGCAGCGTTGCGGCAGACGGAAGCAATCAGCCCCAGCATTTT. This translates into CSVAADGSNQPQHF.

V usage is TRBV5-5 and J usage is TRBJ2-2; D possibly corresponds to TRBD2 (5 bases). The V gene's germline CDR1 is SGHKS and CDR2 YYEKEE (reference sequence). V shed 1 base and J shed 1 base, with 14 bases lying between them. The CDR3 is 17 residues long. The CDR3 loop reads CASSLLRAARNTGELFF. CDR3 DNA: TGTGCCAGCAGCTTGTTGCGGGCAGCTAGGAACACCGGGGAGCTGTTTTTT.

The chain uses TRBV5-4 and TRBJ2-1; 12 bases line up with TRBD2. The germline CDR1 and CDR2 sequences are SGHNT and YYREEE (reference sequence). The CDR3 has 17 amino acids. Trimming at V came to 0 bases and at J to 9 bases, leaving 10 bases not matched to a gene. CDR3: CASSLGTSGNRLGEQFF. The CDR3, as DNA: TGTGCCAGCAGCTTGGGGACTAGCGGGAATAGGTTGGGTGAGCAGTTCTTC.

The genes are TRBV19 and TRBJ1-2, with unresolved D. Germline loops: CDR1 LNHDA, CDR2 SQIVND (reference sequence). The CDR3 is 13 amino acids. V lost 5 bases, J lost 4 bases, and 11 bases lay in between. The CDR3 is CASSGGLLYGYTF. For the CDR3, the DNA is TGTGCCAGTAGTGGAGGACTGCTCTATGGCTACACCTTC.

The rearrangement links TRBV7-9 to TRBJ1-1; D is unclear. The CDR3 is 15 amino acids. Per the germline V gene, CDR1 is SEHNR and CDR2 is FQNEAQ (reference sequence). The V end was cut by 3 bases, the J end by 4 bases, with 15 bases between. CDR3: CASSFSSEGSTEAFF. The DNA of the CDR3 is TGTGCCAGCAGCTTTTCGAGCGAAGGGAGCACTGAAGCTTTCTTT.